This T cell receptor (beta chain) was sequenced during a study of T cell changes during pregnancy in multiple sclerosis. Sequencing used immunoSEQ multiplex PCR; TCRdb keeps in-frame clones, though not all of them. Of 55,000 to 85,000 clones listed, around nine tenths are singletons. The CDR3 is made up of 14 amino acids. The V segment lost 1 base and the J segment 11 bases; nucleotides outside the gene matches: 7. The germline CDR1 and CDR2 sequences are SGDLS and YYNGEE. This clone was seen a single time. The V and J genes are TRBV9 and TRBJ1-1; 11 bases are shared with TRBD1. The sequenced sample was peripheral blood, obtained in the third trimester of pregnancy. The source of this sequence is a female donor with multiple sclerosis, enrolled in a pregnancy study. CDR3 loop: CASSVSGQGETAFF. CDR3 nucleotides: TGTGCCAGCAGCGTATCGGGACAGGGGGAGACGGCTTTCTTT.